This T cell receptor (beta chain) was documented in a study of shared clonotypes between healthy human individuals. Splitting of each subset's genomic DNA was done evenly across several immunoSEQ plates. Generated by immunoSEQ multiplex PCR, the TCRdb table keeps only in-frame clones and is missing some. The sample lists around 1.9 million clones; approximately 94% were seen once. CDR3 length equals 16 residues. The V gene lost 2 bases and the J gene lost 7 bases, with 20 bases spanning the gap. CDR1 is MNHNS, CDR2 SASEGT, per germline. CD45RO-negative CD8 cells positively selected for CCR7 made up the naive population, which excluded terminally differentiated effector memory CD45RA+ cells. In this sample, this clone turned up once. Its target is unknown. Study-wide results and limits: The study drew on few donors, limiting represented genetic and exposure-history diversity.

Sequences were obtained from naive CD8+ T cells from PBMCs. The TCR originated in a man aged 18 to 35 in good health. Some clones in this sample may be carry-over from other donors' samples. This chain uses TRBV6-1 with TRBJ2-5; D unresolved. In DNA, the CDR3 is TGTGCCAGCAGTGAACCTCCGAGGACGTATTGGGGGACCCAGTACTTC. It translates to CASSEPPRTYWGTQYF.